One sample yielded the 26 T cell receptor beta chains listed below, sequenced in a study of long-term antiretroviral therapy in people with HIV. At the survey level, the v3.0 immunoSEQ assay was run. The table came from immunoSEQ multiplex PCR; TCRdb's copy has only in-frame clones and leaves some out. Of around 16,000 clones detected, around 89% appear once; the ten largest clones hold 12%. The source material was unsorted PBMCs, sampled 0.7 years before starting antiretroviral therapy. The origin of the receptors is a man aged 45-65 years with HIV.

The chain is built from TRBV9 and TRBJ2-7; TRBD1 is a possible D gene (8 bases). The germline gives CDR1 SGDLS, CDR2 YYNGEE. The V end lost 4 bases, the J end lost 6 bases, and 20 bases lay between the germline ends. This CDR3 has 15 residues. This CDR3 reads CASSPRTGGVVEQYF. CDR3 DNA: TGTGCCAGCAGCCCTCGTACAGGGGGGGTAGTCGAGCAGTACTTC.

This chain connects TRBV7-8 to TRBJ1-2; D perhaps matches TRBD1 (6 bases). From germline, CDR1 is SGHVS and CDR2 FQNEAQ. V dropped 1 base and J dropped 6 bases, with 9 bases sitting between them. The CDR3 is 13 amino acids. The CDR3 region is CASSLDRVDGYTF. In DNA, the CDR3 is TGTGCCAGCAGCTTAGACAGGGTTGATGGCTACACCTTC.

This chain links TRBV10-2 with TRBJ2-7; 8 nucleotides align to TRBD2. V was clipped by 3 bases and J by 3 bases; unmatched bases: 7. The germline gives CDR1 WSHSY, CDR2 SAAADI. The CDR3 length is 15 residues. This chain's CDR3 is CASSDQGLGHYEQYF. The CDR3 DNA reads as TGCGCCAGCAGTGACCAGGGACTAGGACACTACGAGCAGTACTTC.

This chain joins TRBV5-1 and TRBJ2-3; no clear D. Germline CDR1 SGHRS, CDR2 YFSETQ. V lost 1 base and J lost 2, with 14 bases in between. This CDR3 has 16 residues. This CDR3 reads CASSLYKAGTTDTQYF. The CDR3 bases are TGCGCCAGCAGCTTGTACAAGGCCGGAACCACAGATACGCAGTATTTT.

The chain recombines TRBV30 with TRBJ1-1; D is undetermined. The CDR3 contains 13 residues. Germline CDR1 GTSNPN, CDR2 SVGIG (reference sequence). V was cut by 3 bases and J by 1 base, with 9 bases left in between. In nucleotides, the CDR3 is TGTGCCTGGAGGAGGACGGCGAACACTGAAGCTTTCTTT. It encodes CAWRRTANTEAFF.

The rearrangement links TRBV29-1 to TRBJ2-7; no reliable D call. V was trimmed by 4 bases and J by 5 bases, leaving 15 bases between them. This CDR3 spans 13 amino acids. Germline loops: CDR1 SQVTM, CDR2 ANQGSEA. The CDR3 sequence is CSVGDAGRDEQYF. In DNA, the CDR3 is TGCAGCGTTGGGGATGCAGGCCGGGACGAGCAGTACTTC.

This clone was observed a handful of times. This rearrangement joins TRBV27 to TRBJ2-7, with TRBD2 identical over 9 bases. CDR3 length equals 15 residues. The germline gives CDR1 MNHEY, CDR2 SMNVEV (reference sequence). V was pared by 2 bases and J by 2 bases, with 4 bases of the junction left unmatched. CDR3 nucleotides: TGTGCCAGCAGTTTAGCGGGAGGGGGGGCCTACGAGCAGTACTTC. Translating it yields CASSLAGGGAYEQYF.

The CDR3 loop reads CASSLERGLAGDHEQFF. CDR3 in DNA: TGTGCCAGCAGCTTAGAAAGGGGACTAGCGGGGGACCATGAGCAGTTCTTC. The chain is built from TRBV7-9 and TRBJ2-1, with 14 bases matching TRBD2. After removal of 1 base from V and 8 bases from J, the junction contained 7 bases not matched to a gene. This CDR3 contains 17 residues. From germline, CDR1 is SEHNR and CDR2 FQNEAQ (reference sequence).

The V and J genes are TRBV21-1 and TRBJ1-3; TRBD1, the table's D call, lacks a check against the DNA. TRBV21-1 is marked as a pseudogene. The CDR3 runs 18 residues. The CDR3 loop is CASSAPTDRGPSGNTIYF. For the CDR3, the DNA is TGTGCCAGCAGCGCACCCACGGACAGGGGACCCTCTGGAAACACCATATATTTT.

The chain is built from TRBV10-2 and TRBJ2-3; D is perhaps TRBD2 (6 bases). CDR1 is WSHSY, CDR2 SAAADI, per germline. This CDR3 is built from 18 residues. The V end lost 4 bases, the J end lost 11 bases, and 31 bases lay between the germline ends. CDR3 DNA sequence: TGCGCCAGCAGTGGACCTTCGAGGGGATACGGGACTGACCTGAAGCAGTATTTT. This encodes CASSGPSRGYGTDLKQYF.

The chain uses TRBV5-6 and TRBJ1-2; D is possibly TRBD1 (5 bases). The CDR3 has 14 amino acids. V was clipped by 4 bases and J by 1 base, with 11 bases between them. CDR1 and CDR2 (germline): SGHDT, YYEEEE. CDR3 sequence (DNA): TGTGCCAGCAGCCGGGGGACGGGTAACTATGGCTACACCTTC. It specifies CASSRGTGNYGYTF.

V and J are TRBV7-9 and TRBJ2-1, with 8 bases aligning to TRBD2. This CDR3 has 15 amino acids. J lost 8 bases, V lost 0 bases, and 6 bases had no gene match. CDR1 is SEHNR and CDR2 is FQNEAQ in the germline V gene (reference sequence). This chain's CDR3 is CASSLALAGRYEQFF. As DNA, the CDR3 is TGTGCCAGCAGCTTAGCCCTAGCGGGCCGGTATGAGCAGTTCTTC.

This clone has a handful of counts. The chain couples TRBV23-1 to TRBJ1-5; D remains ambiguous. TRBV23-1 is annotated as an ORF whose role is uncertain. CDR3 length equals 14 residues. Trimming left V 6 bases short and J 0 bases short, with 9 bases between. The CDR3 here is CASRVSYSNQPQHF. CDR3 nucleotides: TGCGCCAGCAGGGTAAGTTATAGCAATCAGCCCCAGCATTTT.

This chain uses TRBV14 with TRBJ2-7; no clear D gene. Germline V CDR1 and CDR2: SGHDN, FVKESK. V was shortened by 1 base and J by 7 bases, with 8 bases between the two germline ends. This CDR3 spans 12 amino acids. The CDR3 reads CASSQADSEQYF. The CDR3 coding sequence is TGTGCCAGCAGCCAAGCTGACTCAGAGCAGTACTTC.

The table lists this clone with a count of one. The chain links TRBV6-5 to TRBJ2-7; 12 nucleotides align to TRBD2. V lost 6 bases and J lost 0; bases outside the gene matches: 3. The CDR3 length is 15 residues. CDR1 is MNHEY and CDR2 is SVGAGI in the germline V gene. The CDR3 region is CASRLAGGHSYEQYF. As DNA, the CDR3 is TGTGCCAGCAGGCTAGCGGGGGGGCACTCCTACGAGCAGTACTTC.

This rearrangement joins TRBV5-1 to TRBJ1-1; D may be TRBD1 (5 bases). V lost 0 bases to trimming and J lost 12 bases, with 15 bases between them. Germline CDR1 reads SGHRS; CDR2 reads YFSETQ. There are 13 residues in the CDR3. The CDR3 protein is CASSLVGRARTFF. DNA for the CDR3: TGCGCCAGCAGCTTGGTGGGCAGGGCCAGGACTTTCTTT.

This sequence joins TRBV4-3 and TRBJ1-5; no reliable D call. CDR3 length: 13 residues. V was shortened by 0 bases and J by 6 bases, with 6 bases between the two germline ends. Per germline, CDR1 LGHNA and CDR2 YSLEER. The chain's CDR3 is CASSQELGQPQHF. In nucleotides, the CDR3 is TGCGCCAGCAGCCAAGAGTTAGGTCAGCCCCAGCATTTT.

This CDR3 is CAVCDTPDGNTIYF. The CDR3 bases are TGTGCCGTCTGCGACACTCCAGATGGAAACACCATATATTTT. V is TRBV10-3 and J is TRBJ1-3; D gene unclear. Germline V gene data show CDR1 as ENHRY and CDR2 as SYGVKD. CDR3 length: 14 amino acids. Deletions cut 11 bases from V and 3 bases from J, with 17 bases between.

This clone was counted once. The rearrangement links TRBV28 to TRBJ1-5; TRBD1 aligns across 8 bases. The V gene end was trimmed by 8 bases and the J gene end by 3 bases; junction bases not matched to a gene: 15. CDR3 length equals 17 residues. The germline V gene has CDR1 MDHEN and CDR2 SYDVKM. CDR3 sequence: CASRRGRTGWDNQPQHF. The DNA for the CDR3 is TGTGCCAGCCGGCGAGGGAGGACAGGGTGGGACAATCAGCCCCAGCATTTT.

V gene TRBV29-1 combines with J gene TRBJ2-7, with TRBD1 matching over 9 bases. The J segment lost 3 bases and the V segment lost 5 bases, leaving 14 bases of the junction unmatched. Per the germline V gene, CDR1 is SQVTM and CDR2 is ANQGSEA. This CDR3 has 16 residues. Written as DNA, the CDR3 is TGCAGCGTTCAGTCCCGGGACAGGGTCCGGGGCTACGAGCAGTACTTC. Amino acid sequence: CSVQSRDRVRGYEQYF.

The chain combines TRBV25-1 with TRBJ2-1, with a weak D call TRBD2 (6 bases). From germline, CDR1 is MGHDK and CDR2 SYGVNS. Trimming stripped 1 base from V and 9 bases from J, with 10 bases between. CDR3 length: 13 amino acids. This CDR3 reads CASSESFGGEQFF. CDR3 nucleotide sequence: TGTGCCAGCAGTGAATCTTTCGGGGGTGAGCAGTTCTTC.

This chain joins TRBV14 and TRBJ1-2; D call uncertain. This CDR3 region has 13 residues. V was shortened by 0 bases and J by 3 bases, with 5 bases between the two germline ends. Germline CDR1 reads SGHDN; CDR2 reads FVKESK. The CDR3 DNA reads TGTGCCAGCAGCCAAGAATCCTACTATGGCTACACCTTC. Translated: CASSQESYYGYTF.

This chain links TRBV7-2 with TRBJ1-2, with a weak D call TRBD1 (6 bases). CDR1 and CDR2 (germline): SGHTA, FQGNSA. The CDR3 spans 16 residues. V lost 5 bases, J lost 7 bases, and 23 bases lay in between. CDR3 in amino acids: CASSPGGAPWGFGYTF. CDR3 nucleotide sequence: TGTGCCAGCAGCCCTGGGGGGGCGCCTTGGGGTTTTGGCTACACCTTC.

The chain combines TRBV6-6 with TRBJ2-3, with D uncertain. V was shortened by 6 bases and J by 1 base, with 8 bases between the two germline ends. Germline values: CDR1 MNHNY, CDR2 SVGAGI (reference sequence). The CDR3 runs 13 residues. The CDR3 nucleotides are TGTGCCAGCAGCCTAGGCCGCACAGATACGCAGTATTTT. As protein: CASSLGRTDTQYF.

This chain links TRBV27 with TRBJ2-7; 16 bases match TRBD2. CDR1 and CDR2 (germline): MNHEY, SMNVEV (reference sequence). V lost 10 bases to trimming and J lost 6 bases; unmatched junction nucleotides: 12. The CDR3 has 16 residues. The CDR3 loop is CATQGTSGRAWSEQYF. The CDR3 coding sequence is TGTGCCACCCAGGGGACTAGCGGGAGGGCTTGGTCCGAGCAGTACTTC.

V usage is TRBV7-2 and J usage is TRBJ2-1; D possibly matches TRBD1 or TRBD2 (5 bases each). The length of the CDR3 is 16 residues. Trimming left V 5 bases short and J 6 bases short, with 20 bases between. Germline loops: CDR1 SGHTA, CDR2 FQGNSA. The CDR3 loop is CASSPSGLAGFNEQFF. The CDR3 coding sequence is TGTGCCAGCAGCCCCTCGGGGTTGGCAGGGTTCAATGAGCAGTTCTTC.